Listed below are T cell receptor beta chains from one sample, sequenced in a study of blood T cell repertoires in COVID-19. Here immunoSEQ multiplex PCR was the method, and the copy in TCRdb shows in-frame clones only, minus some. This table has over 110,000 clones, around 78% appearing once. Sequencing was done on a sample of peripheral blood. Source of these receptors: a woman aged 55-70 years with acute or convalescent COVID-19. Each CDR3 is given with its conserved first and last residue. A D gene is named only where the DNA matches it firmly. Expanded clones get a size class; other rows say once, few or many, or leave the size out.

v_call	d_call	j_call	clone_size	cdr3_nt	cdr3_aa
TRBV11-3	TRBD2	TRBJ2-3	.	TGTGCCAGCAGCTTCGGACTAGGGATAGATACGCAGTATTTT	CASSFGLGIDTQYF
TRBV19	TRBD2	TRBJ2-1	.	TGTGCCAGTAGTGTGACTAGCGGGAGCTCCTACAATGAGCAGTTCTTC	CASSVTSGSSYNEQFF
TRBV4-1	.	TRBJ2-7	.	TGCGCCAGCAGCCAAGTTGGCGGGAAGGGCTACGAGCAGTACTTC	CASSQVGGKGYEQYF
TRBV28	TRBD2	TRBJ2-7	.	TGTGCCACCACAAGAAGGTCTAGCGGGAGGAGGGGGGAGCAGTACTTC	CATTRRSSGRRGEQYF
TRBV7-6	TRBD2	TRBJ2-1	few	TGTGCCAGCAGCACCGGACTAGCGGGCCTTCATGAGCAGTTCTTC	CASSTGLAGLHEQFF
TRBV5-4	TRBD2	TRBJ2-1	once	TGTGCCAGCAGCTTGGCGGGGGGGTATGAGCAGTTCTTC	CASSLAGGYEQFF
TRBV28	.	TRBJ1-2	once	TGTGCCAGCAGTTTTGTGCGAACGGGGACTGACAAAGCTAACTATGGCTACACCTTC	CASSFVRTGTDKANYGYTF
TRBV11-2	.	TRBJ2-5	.	TGTGCCAGCAGCTTTGAGCCAGGGACCCAGTACTTC	CASSFEPGTQYF
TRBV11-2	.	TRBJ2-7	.	TGTGCCAGCAGCTTAGATCGCGGGGGCTACCCCTACGAGCAGTACTTC	CASSLDRGGYPYEQYF
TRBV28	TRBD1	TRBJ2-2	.	TGTGCCAGCAGTTACTTTCGGACAGGGCCTGGGTGGGAGCTGTTTTTT	CASSYFRTGPGWELFF
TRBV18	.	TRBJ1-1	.	TGTGCCAGCTCACCGACCAGGGGCTTGAACACTGAAGCTTTCTTT	CASSPTRGLNTEAFF
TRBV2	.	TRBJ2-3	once	TGTGCCAGCGGAGGCAGGTCTTCGGGTACAGATACGCAGTATTTT	CASGGRSSGTDTQYF
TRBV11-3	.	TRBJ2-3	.	TGTGCCAGCAGCCAGGGGCCCAGTACAGATACGCAGTATTTT	CASSQGPSTDTQYF
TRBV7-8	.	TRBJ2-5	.	TGTGCCAGCAGCGCCCGTTGGAGCGGACAAGAGACCCAGTACTTC	CASSARWSGQETQYF
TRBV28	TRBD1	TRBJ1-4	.	TGTGCCAGCAGTTACGACCCCCGGGACAGGGTTAATGAAAAACTGTTTTTT	CASSYDPRDRVNEKLFF
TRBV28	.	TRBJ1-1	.	TGTGCCAGCAGTTTACCGGAGCGGGGGACTGAAGCTTTCTTT	CASSLPERGTEAFF
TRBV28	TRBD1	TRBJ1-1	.	TGTGCCAGCATAGGACAGGGGCGGGCTGAAGCTTTCTTT	CASIGQGRAEAFF
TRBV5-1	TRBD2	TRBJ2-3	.	TGCGCCAGCAGCTCGGGACTAGCGGGAAAGACAGATACGCAGTATTTT	CASSSGLAGKTDTQYF
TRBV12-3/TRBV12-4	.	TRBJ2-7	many	TGTGCCAGCAGCAACACCCCGTACGAGCAGTACTTC	CASSNTPYEQYF
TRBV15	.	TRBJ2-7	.	TGTGCCACCAGCAGAGACAGACAGGTCTCCTACGAGCAGTACTTC	CATSRDRQVSYEQYF
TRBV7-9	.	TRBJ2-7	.	TGTGCCATCCAGAACCCAGACAGCTACGAGCAGTACTTC	CAIQNPDSYEQYF
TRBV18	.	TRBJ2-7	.	TGTGCCAGCTCACCACTTGACACTTACGAGCAGTACTTC	CASSPLDTYEQYF
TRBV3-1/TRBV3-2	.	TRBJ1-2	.	TGTGCCAGCAGCGAAAGGAAAGCAGGGTGGGGCTACACCTTC	CASSERKAGWGYTF
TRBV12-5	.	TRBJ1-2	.	TGTGCTAGTGGTTTGGAACCACAGGACTATGGCTACACCTTC	CASGLEPQDYGYTF
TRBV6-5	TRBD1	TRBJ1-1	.	TGTGCCAGCGTAAGACAGGGGGGGACTGAAGCTTTCTTT	CASVRQGGTEAFF
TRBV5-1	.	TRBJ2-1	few	TGCGCCAGCAGCTTGCCGCGGGCGAGCCTATACAATGAGCAGTTCTTC	CASSLPRASLYNEQFF
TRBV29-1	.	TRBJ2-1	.	TGCAGCGTGGAGAAGGACTTACCCTACAATGAGCAGTTCTTC	CSVEKDLPYNEQFF
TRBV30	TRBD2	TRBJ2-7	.	TGTGCCTGGAGCCCGGGACTAGCAGCCTGGAGGTACGAGCAGTACTTC	CAWSPGLAAWRYEQYF
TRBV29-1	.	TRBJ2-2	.	TGCAGCGTTGACCGACTCAACACCGGGGAGCTGTTTTTT	CSVDRLNTGELFF
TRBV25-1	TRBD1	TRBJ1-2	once	TGTGCCAGCATGCCCTATGGACAGGGGGCGAACGACTATGGCTACACCTTC	CASMPYGQGANDYGYTF
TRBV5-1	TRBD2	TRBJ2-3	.	TGCGCCAGCAGCCCCATTAGCGGGCTCACAGATACGCAGTATTTT	CASSPISGLTDTQYF
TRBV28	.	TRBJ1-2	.	TGTGCCAGCAGTTTGAAAAGGGGTAACTATGGCTACACCTTC	CASSLKRGNYGYTF
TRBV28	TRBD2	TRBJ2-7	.	TGTGCCAGCAGTTCGCTGGGACTAGCGTCTGCCTACGAGCAGTACTTC	CASSSLGLASAYEQYF
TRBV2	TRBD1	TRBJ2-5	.	TGTGCCAGCAGTGGACCCCAGGACAGGAGAGAGACCCAGTACTTC	CASSGPQDRRETQYF
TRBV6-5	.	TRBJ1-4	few	TGTGCCAGCAGGAAGACAGGAGGTACTGAAAAACTGTTTTTT	CASRKTGGTEKLFF
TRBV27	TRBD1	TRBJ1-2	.	TGTGCCAGCAGTCCACAGGGGACCCGCAACTATGGCTACACCTTC	CASSPQGTRNYGYTF
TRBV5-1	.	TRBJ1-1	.	TGCGCCAGCTGCAAGGAGTGGAACACTGAAGCTTTCTTT	CASCKEWNTEAFF
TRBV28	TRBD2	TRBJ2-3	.	TGTGCCAGCAGTCCCATTAGCGGGCTTAGCACAGATACGCAGTATTTT	CASSPISGLSTDTQYF
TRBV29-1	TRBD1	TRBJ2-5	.	TGCAGCGTTGGGAGACAGGGAGAGACCCAGTACTTC	CSVGRQGETQYF
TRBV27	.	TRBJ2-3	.	TGTGCCAGCAGTTTAATTTTCGGGACTCATACGCAGTATTTT	CASSLIFGTHTQYF
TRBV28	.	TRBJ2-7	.	TGTGCCAGCAGCAGATTCTACGAGCAGTACTTC	CASSRFYEQYF
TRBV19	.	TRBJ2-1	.	TGTGCCAGTAGTACTCCCGAGCAGGACTGGAATGAGCAGTTCTTC	CASSTPEQDWNEQFF
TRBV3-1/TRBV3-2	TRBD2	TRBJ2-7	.	TGTGCCAGCAGCCAGGGACTAGCGGGAGCAACGGATTCCTACGAGCAGTACTTC	CASSQGLAGATDSYEQYF
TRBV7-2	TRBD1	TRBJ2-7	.	TGTGCCAGCAGCCCCGGGACAGGTTGGGAGCAGTACTTC	CASSPGTGWEQYF
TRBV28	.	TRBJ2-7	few	TGTGCCAGCAGCTTGATAGCGCACGCCTACGAGCAGTACTTC	CASSLIAHAYEQYF
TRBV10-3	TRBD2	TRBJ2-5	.	TGTGCCAGCTCGACTAGCGGGAGTTCAGAGACCCAGTACTTC	CASSTSGSSETQYF
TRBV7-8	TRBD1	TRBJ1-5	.	TGTGCCAGCAGGGCCGGGACAGGGGTACAGCCCCAGCATTTT	CASRAGTGVQPQHF
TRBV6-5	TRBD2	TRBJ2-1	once	TGTGCCAGCAGTTACTCGTCTAGCGGCTCCTACAATGAGCAGTTCTTC	CASSYSSSGSYNEQFF
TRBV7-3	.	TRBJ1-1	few	TGTGCCAGCAGCTTAAAGGGGGAGGGCACTGAAGCTTTCTTT	CASSLKGEGTEAFF